This T cell receptor beta chain was recovered during a study of blood T cell repertoires in COVID-19. Profiling relied on immunoSEQ multiplex PCR, and the TCRdb table lists in-frame clones only, not all of them. The sample contains more than 400,000 clones, approximately 90% of which appear only once. Material: PBMCs or T cells enriched from blood (not recorded which). This sequence originates from a woman younger than 35 who had recovered from COVID-19.

CDR3 in DNA: TGTGCCAGCAGTTTCAGCGCAGATACGCAGTATTTT. Protein: CASSFSADTQYF. This chain joins TRBV12-3 or TRBV12-4 and TRBJ2-3; unclear D gene. This CDR3 spans 12 amino acids. V was pared by 3 bases and J by 4 bases, with 5 bases between.